These T cell receptor beta chains were read from a single sample in a study of T-cell reconstitution after alpha-beta-depleted transplantation in children. TCRdb reanalysed the PCR reads using MiXCR and keeps one entry per CDR3 protein. The repertoire has approximately 430,000 distinct CDR3 sequences, under 20% of them found once; the top ten carry 25% to 35%. The starting material was PBMCs, mostly from graft donor cells, obtained 360 days after TCRalphabeta/CD19-depleted stem cell transplant. The receptors here all came from a boy under two years old who had a stem cell transplant for Wiskott-Aldrich syndrome, so the T cells may come from the graft donor. The CDR3 runs from the conserved cysteine through the conserved F or W. A D gene is named only where the DNA matches it firmly. Clone size is shown for a subset of rows, as once, few, many or a class of expanded clone.

d_gene,abundance,j_gene,v_gene,CDR3aa,CDR3nt
NA,few,TRBJ2-1,TRBV24-1,CATSDFGNSYNEQFF,TGTGCCACCAGTGATTTCGGAAATTCCTACAATGAGCAGTTCTTC
NA,NA,TRBJ2-3,TRBV4-1,CASSQVALSTDTQYF,TGCGCCAGCAGCCAAGTAGCGCTTAGCACAGATACGCAGTATTTT
TRBD1,NA,TRBJ1-3,TRBV7-9,CASSTRQGGRGNTIYF,TGTGCCAGCAGCACCCGACAGGGCGGCCGTGGAAACACCATATATTTT
NA,few,TRBJ1-1,TRBV6-5,CASSYSKGLRAFF,TGTGCCAGCAGTTACTCGAAGGGCCTAAGAGCTTTCTTT
NA,many,TRBJ2-7,TRBV4-1,CASSQDPRTYYEQYF,TGCGCCAGCAGCCAAGATCCCAGGACCTACTACGAGCAGTACTTC
NA,few,TRBJ2-3,TRBV7-8,CASSSGPRDPDTQYF,TGTGCCAGCAGCTCGGGACCACGCGACCCAGATACGCAGTATTTT
TRBD1,NA,TRBJ2-1,TRBV27,CASSPMRQGANEQFF,TGTGCCAGCAGTCCCATGAGACAGGGGGCTAATGAGCAGTTCTTC
NA,NA,TRBJ2-1,TRBV2,CASTRGGSYNEQFF,TGTGCCAGCACCAGAGGGGGCTCCTACAATGAGCAGTTCTTC
NA,few,TRBJ2-7,TRBV5-1,CASSPERYEQYF,TGCGCCAGCAGCCCCGAACGCTACGAGCAGTACTTC
NA,NA,TRBJ2-1,TRBV4-3,CASSQELPRGGSYNEQFF,TGCGCCAGCAGCCAAGAGCTCCCCCGGGGCGGTTCCTACAATGAGCAGTTCTTC
TRBD1,NA,TRBJ2-5,TRBV12-3/TRBV12-4,CASSFATGGKETQYF,TGTGCCAGCAGCTTCGCCACAGGGGGGAAAGAGACCCAGTACTTC
NA,few,TRBJ2-3,TRBV27,CASSLWGFTDTQYF,TGTGCCAGCAGTTTATGGGGATTCACAGATACGCAGTATTTT
NA,many,TRBJ2-3,TRBV7-9,CASSPTGTDTQYF,TGTGCCAGCAGCCCAACAGGGACAGATACGCAGTATTTT
TRBD1,few,TRBJ1-4,TRBV7-8,CASSLGTAYNEKLFF,TGTGCCAGCAGCCTCGGGACAGCCTATAATGAAAAACTGTTTTTT
NA,NA,TRBJ2-7,TRBV12-3/TRBV12-4,CASSLMRGTHSYEQYF,TGTGCCAGCAGTTTAATGAGGGGGACACATTCCTACGAGCAGTACTTC
NA,NA,TRBJ2-5,TRBV20-1,CSARLGHKKETQYF,TGCAGTGCTAGACTGGGACACAAGAAAGAGACCCAGTACTTC
NA,NA,TRBJ2-1,TRBV12-3/TRBV12-4,CASRLTGEQFF,TGTGCCAGCAGATTGACCGGGGAGCAGTTCTTC
TRBD1,few,TRBJ1-2,TRBV12-3/TRBV12-4,CASSPIDRGYGYTF,TGTGCCAGCAGTCCTATTGACAGGGGGTATGGCTACACCTTC
TRBD1,NA,TRBJ2-7,TRBV12-3/TRBV12-4,CASSPGQVSSYEQYF,TGTGCCAGCAGTCCAGGACAGGTCAGCTCCTACGAGCAGTACTTC
NA,NA,TRBJ1-5,TRBV7-2,CASSFSPQHQPQHF,TGTGCCAGCAGCTTTTCCCCACAGCATCAGCCCCAGCATTTT